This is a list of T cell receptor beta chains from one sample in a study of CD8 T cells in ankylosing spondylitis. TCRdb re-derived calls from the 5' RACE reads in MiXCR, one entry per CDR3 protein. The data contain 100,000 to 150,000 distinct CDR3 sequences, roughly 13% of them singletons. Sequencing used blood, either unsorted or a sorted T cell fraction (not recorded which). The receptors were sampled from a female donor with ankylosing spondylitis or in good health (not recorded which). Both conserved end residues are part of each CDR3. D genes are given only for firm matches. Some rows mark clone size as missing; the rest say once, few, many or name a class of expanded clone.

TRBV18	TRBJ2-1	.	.	CASSPFGGVNNEQFF	TGTGCCAGCTCACCATTTGGGGGAGTGAATAATGAGCAGTTCTTC
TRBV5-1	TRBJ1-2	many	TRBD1	CASSLVQGALDGGYTF	TGCGCCAGCAGCTTGGTTCAGGGGGCTTTGGACGGTGGCTACACCTTC
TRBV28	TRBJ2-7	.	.	CVSTKDSPDEQYF	TGTGTCAGCACTAAGGACAGTCCCGACGAGCAGTACTTC
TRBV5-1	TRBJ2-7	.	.	CASSRGPPITYEQYF	TGCGCCAGCAGCCGGGGACCGCCTATCACCTACGAGCAGTACTTC
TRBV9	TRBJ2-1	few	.	CASSVEMRGEQFF	TGTGCCAGCAGCGTAGAGATGAGAGGGGAGCAGTTCTTC
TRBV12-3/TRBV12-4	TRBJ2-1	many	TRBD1	CASSPGTGDEQFF	TGTGCCAGCAGTCCCGGGACAGGGGATGAGCAGTTCTTC
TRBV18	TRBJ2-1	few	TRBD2	CASSPRDYEAYNEQFF	TGTGCCAGCTCCCCTCGGGACTACGAAGCCTACAATGAGCAGTTCTTC
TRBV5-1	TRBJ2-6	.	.	CASSPRGGAAGANVLTF	TGCGCCAGCAGCCCCCGAGGGGGGGCAGCCGGGGCCAACGTCCTGACTTTC
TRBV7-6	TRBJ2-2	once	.	CASSSSTELFF	TGTGCCAGCAGCTCCTCTACGGAGCTGTTTTTT
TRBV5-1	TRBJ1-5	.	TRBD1	CASRAGTGDQPQHF	TGCGCCAGCAGGGCCGGGACAGGGGATCAGCCCCAGCATTTT
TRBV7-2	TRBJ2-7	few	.	CASSLERAYEQYF	TGTGCCAGCAGCTTAGAACGGGCCTACGAGCAGTACTTC
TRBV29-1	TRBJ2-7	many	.	CSVSDKIYEQYF	TGCAGCGTTTCCGACAAGATCTACGAGCAGTACTTC
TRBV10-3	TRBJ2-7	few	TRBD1	CAIRSGTGESEQYF	TGTGCCATCAGATCCGGGACAGGGGAATCCGAGCAGTACTTC
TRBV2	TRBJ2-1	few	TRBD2	CASTKGPGGSGEQFF	TGTGCCAGCACGAAGGGCCCGGGGGGATCAGGTGAGCAGTTCTTC
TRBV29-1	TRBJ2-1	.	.	CSVHETGSVRPYNEQFF	TGCAGCGTCCATGAGACCGGGAGCGTGAGGCCCTACAATGAGCAGTTCTTC
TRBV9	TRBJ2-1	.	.	CASSARTGPYNEQFF	TGTGCCAGCAGCGCGAGAACGGGACCCTACAATGAGCAGTTCTTC
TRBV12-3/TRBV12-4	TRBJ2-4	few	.	CASSLGQQNIQYF	TGTGCCAGCAGTTTAGGGCAGCAAAACATTCAGTACTTC
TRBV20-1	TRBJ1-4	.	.	CSARDPRGSQNEKLFF	TGCAGTGCTAGAGATCCCCGGGGCAGTCAGAATGAAAAACTGTTTTTT
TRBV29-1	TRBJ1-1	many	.	CSVEGGDREAFF	TGCAGCGTTGAAGGGGGAGACCGTGAAGCTTTCTTT
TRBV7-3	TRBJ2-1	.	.	CASSLSPGVQVNEQFF	TGTGCCAGCAGCTTAAGCCCAGGGGTGCAGGTCAATGAGCAGTTCTTC
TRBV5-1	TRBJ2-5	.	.	CASSLGHGMVTQYF	TGCGCCAGCAGCTTGGGACACGGTATGGTGACCCAGTACTTC
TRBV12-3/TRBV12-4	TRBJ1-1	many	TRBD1	CASSFRGPGQGITFF	TGTGCCAGCAGTTTCCGAGGTCCGGGACAGGGGATAACTTTCTTT
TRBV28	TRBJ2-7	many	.	CASFDRDNSYEQYF	TGTGCCAGCTTCGACCGGGACAACTCCTACGAGCAGTACTTC
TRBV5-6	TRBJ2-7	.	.	CASSLWSEIPYEQYF	TGTGCCAGCAGCTTGTGGTCAGAGATACCCTACGAGCAGTACTTC
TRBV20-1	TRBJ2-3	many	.	CSAREPGYRGDTQYF	TGCAGTGCTAGAGAACCGGGGTACCGAGGGGATACGCAGTATTTT
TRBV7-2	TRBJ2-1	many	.	CASSLTPSSYNEQFF	TGTGCCAGCAGCCTGACTCCTAGCTCCTACAATGAGCAGTTCTTC
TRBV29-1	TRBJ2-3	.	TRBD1	CSVVPGQSTDTQYF	TGCAGCGTTGTACCGGGACAGAGCACAGATACGCAGTATTTT
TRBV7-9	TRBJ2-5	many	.	CASSLRLGSGETQYF	TGTGCCAGCAGCTTAAGACTGGGGTCGGGGGAGACCCAGTACTTC
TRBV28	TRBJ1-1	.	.	CASSLRAEWNTEAFF	TGTGCCAGCAGTTTAAGGGCAGAATGGAACACTGAAGCTTTCTTT
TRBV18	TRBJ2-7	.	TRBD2	CASSPTGTSSEQYF	TGTGCCAGCTCACCGACCGGGACTAGTTCCGAGCAGTACTTC
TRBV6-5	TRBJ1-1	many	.	CASSYSMSRAGTEAFF	TGTGCCAGCAGTTACTCGATGTCCAGGGCGGGCACTGAAGCTTTCTTT
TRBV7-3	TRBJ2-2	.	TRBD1	CASSSSGGLGTGELFF	TGTGCCAGCAGCTCCTCAGGGGGTCTCGGCACCGGGGAGCTGTTTTTT
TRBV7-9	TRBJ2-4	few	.	CASTPLAKNIQYF	TGTGCCAGCACCCCTTTAGCCAAAAACATTCAGTACTTC
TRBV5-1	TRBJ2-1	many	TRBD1	CASSLAGQSYNEQFF	TGCGCCAGCAGCTTGGCGGGACAGAGCTACAATGAGCAGTTCTTC
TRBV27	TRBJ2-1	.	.	CASSFRIDGSEQFF	TGTGCCAGCAGTTTCCGGATCGACGGGAGTGAGCAGTTCTTC
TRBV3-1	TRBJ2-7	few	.	CASSQTGPHYEQYF	TGTGCCAGCAGCCAAACTGGTCCCCACTACGAGCAGTACTTC
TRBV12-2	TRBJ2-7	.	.	CASRSGLAPTYEQYF	TGTGCAAGTCGCTCGGGACTAGCGCCAACCTACGAGCAGTACTTC
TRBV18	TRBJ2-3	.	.	CASSHDHTDTQYF	TGTGCCAGCTCCCACGACCACACAGATACGCAGTATTTT
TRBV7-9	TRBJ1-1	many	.	CASRPTLNTEAFF	TGTGCCAGCAGACCCACACTGAACACTGAAGCTTTCTTT
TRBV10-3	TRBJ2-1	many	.	CAISGSGGDYNEQFF	TGTGCCATCAGTGGTAGCGGAGGTGACTACAATGAGCAGTTCTTC
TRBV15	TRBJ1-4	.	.	CATSREGQGEKLFF	TGTGCCACCAGCAGAGAGGGGCAAGGAGAAAAACTGTTTTTT
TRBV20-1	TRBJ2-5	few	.	CSARVRLTIQETQYF	TGCAGTGCTAGGGTGCGGCTAACAATACAAGAGACCCAGTACTTC
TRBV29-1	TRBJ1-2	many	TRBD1	CSAGTDLNYGYTF	TGCAGCGCCGGGACAGATCTCAACTATGGCTACACCTTC
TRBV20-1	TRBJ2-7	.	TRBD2	CSPRLAGGSYEQYF	TGCAGTCCAAGACTAGCGGGAGGGTCCTACGAGCAGTACTTC
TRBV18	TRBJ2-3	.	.	CASSPTKTTYTDTQYF	TGTGCCAGCTCACCAACGAAGACTACTTACACAGATACGCAGTATTTT
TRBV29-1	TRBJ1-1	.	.	CSVVETTNTEAFF	TGCAGCGTTGTGGAAACTACGAACACTGAAGCTTTCTTT
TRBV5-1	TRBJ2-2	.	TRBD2	CASASGMVGELFF	TGCGCCAGCGCTAGCGGGATGGTCGGGGAGCTGTTTTTT
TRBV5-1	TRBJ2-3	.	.	CASSGLAETSTDTQYF	TGCGCCAGCAGCGGCCTAGCAGAGACTAGCACAGATACGCAGTATTTT
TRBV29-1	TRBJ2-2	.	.	CSVTSGFNAGELFF	TGCAGCGTTACCAGCGGGTTTAACGCCGGGGAGCTGTTTTTT
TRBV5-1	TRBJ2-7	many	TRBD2	CASSIAGITYEQYF	TGCGCCAGCAGCATAGCGGGAATAACCTACGAGCAGTACTTC
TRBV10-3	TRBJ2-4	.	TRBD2	CAIRPRGDKNIQYF	TGTGCCATCAGGCCTCGGGGGGACAAAAACATTCAGTACTTC
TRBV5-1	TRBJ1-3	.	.	CASSVGSTGNTIYF	TGCGCCAGCAGCGTTGGGTCCACTGGAAACACCATATATTTT
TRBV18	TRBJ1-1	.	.	CASSGAYDTEAFF	TGTGCCAGCTCAGGGGCTTATGACACTGAAGCTTTCTTT